These T cell receptor beta chains were read from a single sample in a study of OX40 agonist ivuxolimab in advanced cancers. Using immunoSEQ multiplex PCR, the repertoire was profiled, and TCRdb retains in-frame clones only, with some absent. In the table there are over 85,000 clones, around 85% of which are singletons. This specimen was CD4+ or CD8+ T cells sorted from blood, taken in a trial of the OX40 agonist ivuxolimab. Receptor source: an adult with an advanced solid tumor such as melanoma, head and neck, liver or kidney cancer. Each CDR3 is given with its conserved first and last residue. D genes are given only for firm matches. A clone size is listed for some rows: how often the clone was seen (once, few, many), or a class if it is expanded.

>TRBV5-4|TRBJ1-1|NA|NA
CASSLRAGNTEAFF
TGTGCCAGCAGCTTGAGAGCCGGGAACACTGAAGCTTTCTTT
>TRBV4-2|TRBJ2-3|TRBD1|NA
CASSQVGQGLETSTDTQYF
TGTGCCAGCAGCCAAGTGGGACAGGGGCTAGAAACTAGCACAGATACGCAGTATTTT
>TRBV18|TRBJ1-5|TRBD1|NA
CASSLTGGTGQPQHF
TGTGCCAGCTCACTGACAGGGGGTACTGGACAGCCCCAGCATTTT
>TRBV5-1|TRBJ1-6|NA|NA
CASSLSGGTGGSPLHF
TGCGCCAGCAGCTTAAGTGGGGGCACCGGGGGATCACCCCTCCACTTT
>TRBV5-1|TRBJ1-6|TRBD1|NA
CASSLGQGRHSPLHF
TGCGCCAGCAGCTTGGGACAGGGGCGCCATTCACCCCTCCACTTT
>TRBV7-8|TRBJ2-7|NA|NA
CASSTRTETYEQYF
TGTGCCAGCAGCACCCGGACAGAGACCTACGAGCAGTACTTC
>TRBV11-1|TRBJ1-2|NA|NA
CASSLQGRLYGYTF
TGTGCCAGCAGCTTACAGGGACGCCTCTATGGCTACACCTTC
>TRBV10-3|TRBJ1-3|NA|NA
CAISSNRADTIYF
TGTGCCATCAGTTCTAACAGGGCTGACACCATATATTTT
>TRBV15|TRBJ1-1|NA|NA
CATSRARNTEAFF
TGTGCCACCAGCAGAGCACGGAACACTGAAGCTTTCTTT
>TRBV5-1|TRBJ2-3|TRBD1|NA
CASSLGGGGGTDTQYF
TGCGCCAGCAGCTTGGGAGGGGGCGGTGGCACAGATACGCAGTATTTT
>TRBV7-2|TRBJ2-6|TRBD1|NA
CASSSRSRDRVSGANVLTF
TGTGCCAGCAGCTCTCGCTCCCGGGACAGGGTCTCTGGGGCCAACGTCCTGACTTTC
>TRBV7-3|TRBJ1-2|TRBD1|once
CASSLSRDRAYTF
TGTGCCAGCAGCTTATCGAGGGACAGGGCCTACACCTTC
>TRBV4-1|TRBJ1-3|NA|NA
CASSQDPPQYSGNTIYF
TGCGCCAGCAGCCAAGATCCCCCACAGTACTCTGGAAACACCATATATTTT
>TRBV7-6|TRBJ2-7|NA|NA
CASSSRAYEQYF
TGTGCCAGCAGCAGCAGGGCCTACGAGCAGTACTTC
>TRBV6-6|TRBJ2-5|NA|NA
CASSPQGKETQYF
TGTGCCAGCAGTCCTCAGGGGAAAGAGACCCAGTACTTC
>TRBV10-2|TRBJ1-4|TRBD1|NA
CASRGTATNEKLFF
TGCGCCAGCAGGGGGACAGCAACTAATGAAAAACTGTTTTTT
>TRBV7-6|TRBJ2-7|TRBD2|once
CASRGKAGGYEQYF
TGTGCCAGCAGGGGCAAAGCGGGGGGGTACGAGCAGTACTTC